The 30 T cell receptor beta chains presented below share a single source sample, sequenced in a study of OX40 agonist ivuxolimab in advanced cancers. Assay used: immunoSEQ multiplex PCR; TCRdb lists only in-frame clones, some missing. The sample lists approximately 92,000 clones; approximately 95% were seen once. The sequencing used CD4+ or CD8+ T cells sorted from blood, collected in a trial of the OX40 agonist ivuxolimab. The receptors here all came from an adult with an advanced solid tumor such as melanoma, head and neck, liver or kidney cancer.

The CDR3 sequence: CAISDPGDPNYGYTF. DNA of the CDR3: TGTGCCATCAGTGACCCAGGGGACCCTAACTATGGCTACACCTTC. The chain combines TRBV10-3 with TRBJ1-2; D might be TRBD1 (6 bases). Trimming removed 3 bases at V and 0 bases at J, with 11 bases between. There are 15 residues in the CDR3. In germline, CDR1 is ENHRY, CDR2 SYGVKD.

The chain uses TRBV28 and TRBJ2-7, with D possibly matching TRBD2 (6 bases). This CDR3 has 15 residues. V was cut by 7 bases and J by 0 bases, with 16 bases left in between. Germline V gives CDR1 MDHEN, CDR2 SYDVKM. In DNA, the CDR3 is TGTGCCAGCACCCGGGGGTTGAGATCCTCCTACGAGCAGTACTTC. Its protein product is CASTRGLRSSYEQYF.

The V and J genes are TRBV5-1 and TRBJ1-1; TRBD1 is a possible D gene (5 bases). The CDR3 has 14 residues. V was clipped by 4 bases and J by 6 bases, with 16 bases between them. In germline, CDR1 is SGHRS, CDR2 YFSETQ. CDR3 protein: CASSPERGSAEAFF. CDR3 DNA sequence: TGCGCCAGCAGCCCCGAAAGGGGAAGCGCTGAAGCTTTCTTT. Full variable domain (remainder filled in from reference TRBV5-1 and TRBJ1-1): KAGVTQTPRYLIKTRGQQVTLSCSPISGHRSVSWYQQTPGQGLQFLFEYFSETQRNKGNFPGRFSGRQFSNSRSEMNVSTLELGDSALYLCASSPERGSAEAFFGQGTRLTVV.

The chain links TRBV11-2 to TRBJ1-3, with no clear D. Germline V gene sequence: CDR1 SGHAT, CDR2 FQNNGV. The CDR3 is 13 amino acids. V dropped 4 bases and J dropped 4 bases, with 8 bases sitting between them. CDR3 protein: CASSSLRGNTIYF. The DNA of the CDR3 is TGTGCCAGCAGCTCCCTCCGGGGAAACACCATATATTTT.

This clone was seen just once. V gene TRBV28 combines with J gene TRBJ1-1; D perhaps matches TRBD1 (6 bases). CDR1 and CDR2 (germline): MDHEN, SYDVKM. This CDR3 has 14 residues. The V gene lost 3 bases and the J gene lost 10 bases, with 18 bases spanning the gap. CDR3: CASSLGPGGTRAFF. Here the CDR3 DNA reads TGTGCCAGCAGTTTGGGCCCGGGGGGGACAAGAGCTTTCTTT.

The chain employs TRBV7-3 and TRBJ1-2; D is ambiguous. The length of the CDR3 is 13 residues. Trimming pared 2 bases from V and 4 bases from J, leaving 8 bases between. Germline loops: CDR1 SGHTA, CDR2 FQGTGA. The CDR3 loop reads CASSLDGSYGYTF. The CDR3 nucleotides are TGTGCCAGCAGCTTAGACGGAAGCTATGGCTACACCTTC.

The chain carries TRBV11-2 and TRBJ2-2; weak D call: TRBD1 (6 bases). Deletions cut 4 bases from V and 6 bases from J, with 18 bases between. The CDR3 is 16 amino acids. Germline lookup yields CDR1 SGHAT and CDR2 FQNNGV. The CDR3, as DNA: TGTGCCAGCAGCTCGCCCAGGGGTATCGAGGCCGGGGAGCTGTTTTTT. This sequence encodes CASSSPRGIEAGELFF. Filled out from reference TRBV11-2 and TRBJ2-2, the complete variable domain reads EAGVAQSPRYKIIEKRQSVAFWCNPISGHATLYWYQQILGQGPKLLIQFQNNGVVDDSQLPKDRFSAERLKGVDSTLKIQPAKLEDSAVYLCASSSPRGIEAGELFFGEGSRLTVL.

This clone was seen once. The V call is TRBV11-2, the J call TRBJ2-7, with TRBD2 identical over 11 bases. The CDR3 has 16 residues. With 1 base clipped from V and 3 bases from J, the junction kept 5 bases outside the gene matches. Per germline, CDR1 SGHAT and CDR2 FQNNGV. The CDR3 sequence is CASSLGGLAEGYEQYF. CDR3 DNA sequence: TGTGCCAGCAGCTTAGGGGGACTAGCGGAGGGCTACGAGCAGTACTTC. Looking up the rest from reference TRBV11-2 and TRBJ2-7 gives the full variable domain: EAGVAQSPRYKIIEKRQSVAFWCNPISGHATLYWYQQILGQGPKLLIQFQNNGVVDDSQLPKDRFSAERLKGVDSTLKIQPAKLEDSAVYLCASSLGGLAEGYEQYFGPGTRLTVT.

The chain employs TRBV6-5 and TRBJ2-7; TRBD1 matches 8 bases. The V gene's germline CDR1 is MNHEY and CDR2 SVGAGI. CDR3 length: 15 amino acids. With V trimmed by 0 bases and J by 2 bases, 3 bases remained unmatched. In DNA, the CDR3 is TGTGCCAGCAGTTACTCCCTACAGGGGGCCTACGAGCAGTACTTC. It translates to CASSYSLQGAYEQYF.

The rearrangement joins TRBV29-1 to TRBJ2-5; D call uncertain. CDR1 is SQVTM and CDR2 is ANQGSEA in the germline V gene. V was clipped by 4 bases and J by 4 bases, with 13 bases between them. This CDR3 has 13 amino acids. CDR3 in amino acids: CSVASTSGETQYF. DNA for the CDR3: TGCAGCGTTGCCTCAACTTCGGGAGAGACCCAGTACTTC.

The V gene is TRBV5-8, the J gene TRBJ1-5, with no clear D. Trimming shortened V by 2 bases and J by 0 bases, and 3 bases separated the two germline ends. This CDR3 contains 13 residues. The germline V gene has CDR1 SGHTS and CDR2 YDEGEE. The CDR3: CASSFSSNQPQHF. The CDR3 coding sequence is TGTGCCAGCAGCTTCAGTAGCAATCAGCCCCAGCATTTT. Using reference TRBV5-8 and TRBJ1-5 for the parts outside the CDR3, the full variable domain is EAGVTQSPTHLIKTRGQQATLRCSPISGHTSVYWYQQALGLGLQFLLWYDEGEERNRGNFPPRFSGRQFPNYSSELNVNALELEDSALYLCASSFSSNQPQHFGDGTRLSIL.

J is TRBJ1-2 and V is TRBV5-1; possibly TRBD1 for D (6 bases). CDR3 length: 16 amino acids. The germline gives CDR1 SGHRS, CDR2 YFSETQ. With 4 bases removed from V and 8 bases from J, the gap between germline ends came to 24 bases. CDR3 DNA sequence: TGCGCCAGCAGCCCACGTTCTGGGACACGGGTCTACGGCTACACCTTC. This sequence encodes CASSPRSGTRVYGYTF.

The J gene is TRBJ1-2, the V gene TRBV6-5; 8 bases line up with TRBD1. The CDR3 is 14 residues long. Per germline, CDR1 MNHEY and CDR2 SVGAGI. Germline trimming cut 6 bases from V and 4 bases from J; bases unmatched to any gene: 7. CDR3: CASRPGQAGYGYTF. CDR3 bases: TGTGCCAGCAGGCCGGGACAGGCAGGCTATGGCTACACCTTC.

The chain links TRBV10-3 to TRBJ2-1; possibly TRBD2 for D (5 bases). V lost 0 bases and J 5 bases, leaving 8 bases between the germline ends. There are 14 residues in the CDR3. Germline V CDR1 and CDR2: ENHRY, SYGVKD. The CDR3 reads CAISESPGDNEQFF. The CDR3 region has the DNA TGTGCCATCAGTGAGTCGCCCGGGGACAATGAGCAGTTCTTC.

The CDR3 spells CASSGGGSTYEQYF. The CDR3 DNA is TGCGCCAGCAGTGGGGGAGGTTCTACCTACGAGCAGTACTTC. The V call is TRBV5-1, the J call TRBJ2-7; maybe TRBD2 (6 bases). This CDR3 has 14 residues. The V gene's germline CDR1 is SGHRS and CDR2 YFSETQ. With 5 bases removed from V and 2 bases from J, the gap between germline ends came to 14 bases.

As for this clone: One end of the junction does not line up with germline, which may come from a read error. This rearrangement joins TRBV10-3 to TRBJ2-7; no clear D gene. Germline values: CDR1 ENHRY, CDR2 SYGVKD. CDR3 length: 12 amino acids. Here the CDR3 reads CAISLSSYELYF. The CDR3 bases are TGTGCCATCAGCCTTTCTTCCTACGAGCTGTACTTC.

The chain is built from TRBV2 and TRBJ2-5, with 8 bases aligning to TRBD1. V lost 6 bases to trimming and J lost 5 bases; unmatched junction nucleotides: 5. Germline lookup yields CDR1 SNHLY and CDR2 FYNNEI. This CDR3 is built from 13 residues. The CDR3 nucleotides read TGTGCCAGCAGACAACAGGGGGTTGAGACCCAGTACTTC. Amino acid sequence: CASRQQGVETQYF.

V usage is TRBV19 and J usage is TRBJ1-2; D unresolved. CDR3 length: 14 residues. V lost 5 bases, J lost 2 bases, and 12 bases lay in between. Germline V gives CDR1 LNHDA, CDR2 SQIVND (reference sequence). CDR3 DNA: TGTGCCAGTAGTCTCGGACCGCTCAACTATGGCTACACCTTC. Residues: CASSLGPLNYGYTF.

The chain employs TRBV9 and TRBJ1-2; the D gene is possibly TRBD1 (5 bases). Trimming cost V 3 bases and J 4 bases, with 13 bases left between them. The germline V gene encodes CDR1 SGDLS and CDR2 YYNGEE. The CDR3 totals 14 residues. CDR3 bases: TGTGCCAGCAGCGCGGGGCGAGGGGTCTATGGCTACACCTTC. It is translated as CASSAGRGVYGYTF.

There are a few counts of this clone. V gene TRBV9 combines with J gene TRBJ1-2; D gene unclear. Trimming pared 0 bases from V and 3 bases from J, leaving 9 bases between. This CDR3 contains 14 residues. From germline, CDR1 is SGDLS and CDR2 YYNGEE. The CDR3 spells CASSVAWTDYGYTF. CDR3 bases: TGTGCCAGCAGCGTAGCTTGGACCGACTATGGCTACACCTTC.

V gene TRBV27 combines with J gene TRBJ2-1, with 10 bases aligning to TRBD2. This CDR3 is built from 15 residues. The V segment lost 6 bases and the J segment 8 bases; nucleotides outside the gene matches: 10. In germline, CDR1 is MNHEY, CDR2 SMNVEV (reference sequence). The CDR3, as DNA: TGTGCCAGCAGAAACCAGCTAGCGGGAGTTTATGAGCAGTTCTTC. Protein sequence: CASRNQLAGVYEQFF.

CDR3 loop: CASSFGTGITGELFF. The DNA of the CDR3 is TGTGCCAGCAGCTTTGGGACAGGGATCACCGGGGAGCTGTTTTTT. J is TRBJ2-2 and V is TRBV7-3; 9 bases match TRBD1. Germline CDR1 reads SGHTA; CDR2 reads FQGTGA. The CDR3 has 15 amino acids. The J segment lost 4 bases and the V segment lost 3 bases, leaving 3 bases of the junction unmatched.

The chain is built from TRBV7-8 and TRBJ1-5; TRBD1 matches 7 bases. The CDR3 extends over 16 amino acids. The V segment lost 5 bases and the J segment 0 bases; nucleotides outside the gene matches: 7. Per germline, CDR1 SGHVS and CDR2 FQNEAQ. The CDR3 DNA reads TGTGCCAGCAGCGCGGGACAGAAATATAGCAATCAGCCCCAGCATTTT. Amino acid sequence: CASSAGQKYSNQPQHF.

To note about this clone: A junction boundary mismatches the germline segment, possibly from a read error. The chain carries TRBV4-3 and TRBJ2-2; D remains unclear. The CDR3 loop spans 16 amino acids. CDR1 is LGHNA and CDR2 is YSLEER in the germline V gene. CDR3: CASSQDQQRATAELFF. The CDR3 DNA reads TGCGCCAGCAGCCAAGATCAGCAGCGTGCGACCGCGGAGCTGTTTTTT.

The chain combines TRBV7-2 with TRBJ1-1, with D tentatively TRBD1 (5 bases). Trimming took 4 bases from V and 1 from J, leaving 10 bases between them. The length of the CDR3 is 14 residues. Germline CDR1 reads SGHTA; CDR2 reads FQGNSA. The CDR3 protein is CASSWRQRNTEAFF. Written as DNA, the CDR3 is TGTGCCAGCAGCTGGCGACAGAGGAACACTGAAGCTTTCTTT.

The chain employs TRBV5-1 and TRBJ2-5; D is perhaps TRBD2 (6 bases). The V gene lost 6 bases and the J gene lost 2 bases, with 17 bases spanning the gap. In germline, CDR1 is SGHRS, CDR2 YFSETQ. There are 15 residues in the CDR3. CDR3 loop: CASTRATGGQETQYF. The CDR3 DNA is TGCGCCAGCACCAGGGCCACCGGGGGACAAGAGACCCAGTACTTC.

The chain joins TRBV10-3 to TRBJ2-1; the D call may be TRBD1 or TRBD2 (6 bases each). CDR1 is ENHRY and CDR2 is SYGVKD in the germline V gene. V lost 8 bases to trimming and J lost 8 bases, with 13 bases between them. CDR3 size: 12 residues. The DNA of the CDR3 is TGTGCCATCCTAGGAGGGGGTGATGAGCAGTTCTTC. Translating it yields CAILGGGDEQFF.

The V and J genes are TRBV6-1 and TRBJ1-2, with no clear D. The CDR3 is 13 residues long. V lost 8 bases and J 2 bases, leaving 12 bases between the germline ends. CDR1 is MNHNS and CDR2 is SASEGT in the germline V gene. CDR3 amino acids: CASREGSNYGYTF. In DNA, the CDR3 is TGTGCCAGCCGAGAGGGCAGCAACTATGGCTACACCTTC.

This chain connects TRBV11-2 to TRBJ1-2; D might be TRBD1 (5 bases). Germline-derived CDR1 and CDR2 are SGHAT and FQNNGV. The germline V and J ends were trimmed by 7 bases and 0 bases, with 15 bases remaining between them. This CDR3 has 15 residues. In nucleotides, the CDR3 is TGTGCCAGCACACCGTCCCCGACAGCTAACTATGGCTACACCTTC. Amino acids: CASTPSPTANYGYTF. Combining the CDR3 with reference TRBV11-2 and TRBJ1-2 gives the whole variable domain EAGVAQSPRYKIIEKRQSVAFWCNPISGHATLYWYQQILGQGPKLLIQFQNNGVVDDSQLPKDRFSAERLKGVDSTLKIQPAKLEDSAVYLCASTPSPTANYGYTFGSGTRLTVV.

This clone was detected once. The rearrangement uses TRBV5-4 and TRBJ1-6; 8 bases are a match to TRBD1. The V segment lost 2 bases and the J segment 1 base; nucleotides outside the gene matches: 2. CDR1 is SGHNT and CDR2 is YYREEE in the germline V gene (reference sequence). The CDR3 spans 16 residues. CDR3 DNA sequence: TGTGCCAGCAGCTTCGACAGGGGTTCCTATAATTCACCCCTCCACTTT. Residues: CASSFDRGSYNSPLHF. Looking up the rest from reference TRBV5-4 and TRBJ1-6 gives the full variable domain: ETGVTQSPTHLIKTRGQQVTLRCSSQSGHNTVSWYQQALGQGPQFIFQYYREEENGRGNFPPRFSGLQFPNYSSELNVNALELDDSALYLCASSFDRGSYNSPLHFGNGTRLTVT.